These T cell receptor beta chains were read from a single sample in a study of T cells in Graves' hyperthyroidism and ophthalmopathy. TCRdb reprocessed the multiplex PCR reads via MiXCR and lists one record per CDR3 protein. The sample comprises approximately 400,000 distinct CDR3 sequences, around 15% of which are singletons, and approximately 27% rests with the top ten. Material for sequencing was blood. Receptors were obtained from a man aged 50-60 years with Graves' ophthalmopathy. Each CDR3 is given with its conserved first and last residue. A D gene is named only where the DNA matches it firmly. The listing skips clone size in some rows; elsewhere it reads once, few, many or a size class.

TRBJ2-1 | few | TRBV30 | TRBD2 | TGTGCCTGGAGTCCCCTCTCGGGGGGACCCTACAATGAGCAGTTCTTC | CAWSPLSGGPYNEQFF
TRBJ2-4 | many | TRBV28 | - | TGTGCCAGCAGTTCCCCCCGGGGGCATGCGGAAAACATTCAGTACTTC | CASSSPRGHAENIQYF
TRBJ2-3 | - | TRBV18 | TRBD1 | TGTGCCAGCTCACCAAGAACTTCCGGACAGGGGGCTGAAGATACGCAGTATTTT | CASSPRTSGQGAEDTQYF
TRBJ2-7 | many | TRBV11-3 | - | TGTGCCAGCAGCTTGCGCTCCAATACCAGGTTTCCCTACGAGCAGTACTTC | CASSLRSNTRFPYEQYF
TRBJ2-1 | many | TRBV5-1 | - | TGCGCCAGCAGCCCTCTCTCCTGGGGGAGACATACTGAGCAGTTCTTC | CASSPLSWGRHTEQFF
TRBJ2-4 | few | TRBV12-3/TRBV12-4 | TRBD2 | TGTGCCAGCAGTACGGGACTAGCGGGGTTAGCCAAAAACATTCAGTACTTC | CASSTGLAGLAKNIQYF
TRBJ2-1 | many | TRBV27 | TRBD2 | TGTGCCAGCACCCATCGGCTGACGGGAGGGCGACAGAGATACAATGAGCAGTTCTTC | CASTHRLTGGRQRYNEQFF
TRBJ2-7 | many | TRBV7-2 | TRBD2 | TGTGCCAGCAGGAACACTAGCGGGCCAGCCTACGAGCAGTACTTC | CASRNTSGPAYEQYF
TRBJ2-1 | many | TRBV6-1 | - | TGTGCCAGCAGTGAGGGCGCCGGTTTTTACAATGAGCAGTTCTTC | CASSEGAGFYNEQFF
TRBJ2-1 | many | TRBV5-1 | - | TGCGCCAGCACCTTCAGGGGTGAGCAGTTCTTC | CASTFRGEQFF
TRBJ2-3 | many | TRBV7-2 | - | TGTGCCAGCACCCAAGGAGGGGCTAGCACAGATACGCAGTATTTT | CASTQGGASTDTQYF
TRBJ2-3 | few | TRBV3-1 | - | TGTGCCAGCAGACATAAAGGGAGTTTATTTCCCACAGATACGCAATATTTT | CASRHKGSLFPTDTQYF
TRBJ2-7 | - | TRBV11-2 | TRBD2 | TGTGCCAGCAGCCAAAGCCCCGGCTATAGCGGGAGGGCCATCCACGAGCAGTACTTC | CASSQSPGYSGRAIHEQYF
TRBJ2-7 | many | TRBV2 | TRBD2 | TGTGCCAGCAAATCCAGGAAGGGTAGCGGGGTCTACGAGCAGTACTTC | CASKSRKGSGVYEQYF
TRBJ2-7 | few | TRBV9 | TRBD2 | TGTGCCAGCAGCGTAGGATCTGGCGGGAGGGCTCCCTCCGAGCAGTACTTC | CASSVGSGGRAPSEQYF
TRBJ2-5 | many | TRBV28 | TRBD1 | TGTGCCAGCAGTTTAATCCAGGGGGCCAGTGAGACCCAGTACTTC | CASSLIQGASETQYF
TRBJ1-1 | few | TRBV5-5 | - | TGTGCCAGCAACCCCGGTGGGAATTACGAGAACACTGAAGCTTTCTTT | CASNPGGNYENTEAFF
TRBJ2-7 | few | TRBV19 | - | TGTGCCAGTAGTATAGATCTATGGTACGAGCAGTACTTC | CASSIDLWYEQYF
TRBJ1-2 | many | TRBV10-3 | - | TGTGCCATCAGTGAACAGGCCGGCGGGGGCTATGGCTACACCTTC | CAISEQAGGGYGYTF
TRBJ2-2 | many | TRBV5-1 | - | TGCGCCAGCAGCTTATCAGTACGCACCGGGGAGCTGTTTTTT | CASSLSVRTGELFF
TRBJ2-7 | many | TRBV6-1 | - | TGTGCCAGCAGTTACCTCGGATCCTACGAGCAGTACTTC | CASSYLGSYEQYF
TRBJ2-1 | many | TRBV11-2 | TRBD2 | TGTGCCAGCAGCTTCGGACCGGGACTAGCGGGTGGGGGGCAGTTCTTC | CASSFGPGLAGGGQFF
TRBJ2-7 | many | TRBV11-2 | - | TGTGCCAGCAGCTTACTACTAGCCTACGAGCAGTACTTC | CASSLLLAYEQYF
TRBJ2-5 | - | TRBV30 | TRBD1 | TGTGCCTGGAGTCCAGGGACAGGGGGGACCCAGTACTTC | CAWSPGTGGTQYF
TRBJ2-5 | - | TRBV3-1 | - | TGTGTCAGCAGCCAAGATACCCCCCCCCGGCCCCAGTACTTC | CVSSQDTPPRPQYF
TRBJ2-2 | - | TRBV2 | - | TGTGCCAGCAGGGCACCCGGGGAGCTGTTTTTT | CASRAPGELFF
TRBJ2-1 | many | TRBV20-1 | - | TGCAGTGCTACAGGGATCTTTGGGGGCAATGAGCAGTTCTTC | CSATGIFGGNEQFF
TRBJ1-2 | few | TRBV6-1 | - | TGTGCCAGCGTATACCTTGACAGGCTTGGCTATGGCTACACCTTC | CASVYLDRLGYGYTF
TRBJ2-2 | - | TRBV14 | - | TGTGCCAGCAGCCAGATCAACACCGGGGAGCTGTTTTTT | CASSQINTGELFF
TRBJ2-2 | - | TRBV19 | - | TGTGCCAGTACTCTTAAAGGAGGGGTTGCCGGGGAGCTGTTTTTT | CASTLKGGVAGELFF
TRBJ2-1 | many | TRBV7-2 | TRBD1 | TGTGCCAGCAGCCCGCGGGACAGGTGGGAATACAATGAGCAGTTCTTC | CASSPRDRWEYNEQFF
TRBJ2-7 | many | TRBV29-1 | - | TGCAGCGTTGAGTTTCAGGGTCTAAACGAGCAGTACTTC | CSVEFQGLNEQYF
TRBJ2-1 | many | TRBV11-2 | - | TGTGCCAGCAGCTATCCCTTAGCGGAGTTGGGCAATGAGCAGTTCTTC | CASSYPLAELGNEQFF
TRBJ2-2 | many | TRBV20-1 | TRBD2 | TGCAGTGCTACCCTAAGCCATAGTGCGGGAGTCGGAACCGGGGAGCTGTTTTTT | CSATLSHSAGVGTGELFF
TRBJ2-1 | many | TRBV2 | TRBD2 | TGTGCCAGCAGTGAAGCTCGAGCGGGAGTACCGGGTACAGGGTTCTTC | CASSEARAGVPGTGFF